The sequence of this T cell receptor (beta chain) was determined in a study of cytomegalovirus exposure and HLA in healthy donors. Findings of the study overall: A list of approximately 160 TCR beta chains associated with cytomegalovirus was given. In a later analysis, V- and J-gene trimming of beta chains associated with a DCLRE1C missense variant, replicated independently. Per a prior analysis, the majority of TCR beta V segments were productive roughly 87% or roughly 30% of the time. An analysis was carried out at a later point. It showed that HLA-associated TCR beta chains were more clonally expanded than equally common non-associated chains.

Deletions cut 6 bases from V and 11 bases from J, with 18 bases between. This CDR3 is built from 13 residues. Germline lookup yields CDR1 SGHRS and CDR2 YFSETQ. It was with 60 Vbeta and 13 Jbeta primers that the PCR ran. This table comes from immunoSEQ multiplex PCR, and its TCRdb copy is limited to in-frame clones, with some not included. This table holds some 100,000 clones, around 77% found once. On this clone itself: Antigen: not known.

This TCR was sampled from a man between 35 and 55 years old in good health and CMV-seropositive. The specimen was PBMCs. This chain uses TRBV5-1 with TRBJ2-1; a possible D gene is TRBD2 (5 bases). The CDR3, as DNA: TGCGCCAGCATCCACACGGACGGGATTCAGCAGTTCTTC. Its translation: CASIHTDGIQQFF. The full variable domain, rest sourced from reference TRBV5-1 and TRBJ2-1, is KAGVTQTPRYLIKTRGQQVTLSCSPISGHRSVSWYQQTPGQGLQFLFEYFSETQRNKGNFPGRFSGRQFSNSRSEMNVSTLELGDSALYLCASIHTDGIQQFFGPGTRLTVL.